This entry features one T cell receptor beta chain sequence. Its specificity is unknown. V lost 7 bases to trimming and J lost 7 bases; unmatched junction nucleotides: 6. The CDR3 is made up of 11 amino acids. Germline loops: CDR1 SQVTM, CDR2 ANQGSEA. This entry comes from a study of Ad26.COV2.S vaccination and SARS-CoV-2 variants. Study at large: The COV1001 Ad26.COV2.S trial arm included the donor. In the study, Ad26.COV2.S was injected intramuscularly once, or twice 56 days apart. Study-wide results and caveats: Spike-specific responses of CD8+ and CD4+ T cells were reported to display substantial breadth after vaccination.

Described treatment: 19 received Ad26.COV2.S at low or high dose, single or two shots; about 5 received placebo; per-sample allocation not given. Sampling happened 63 days after the first vaccine or placebo injection. Here immunoSEQ multiplex PCR was the method, and the copy in TCRdb shows in-frame clones only, minus some. Among more than 300,000 clones listed, 85% were seen once. The gene calls are TRBV29-1 and TRBJ1-1; 7 nucleotides line up with TRBD1. Specimen: peripheral blood, collected in a trial of Ad26.COV2.S vaccine versus placebo. The source is a person aged 18-65 years who received the Ad26.COV2.S COVID-19 vaccine or a placebo. The CDR3 bases are TGCAGCGCTACCCGGGACAGTGAAGCTTTCTTT. Translating gives CSATRDSEAFF. The whole variable domain, remainder taken from reference TRBV29-1 and TRBJ1-1, is SAVISQKPSRDICQRGTSLTIQCQVDSQVTMMFWYRQQPGQSLTLIATANQGSEATYESGFVIDKFPISRPNLTFSTLTVSNMSPEDSSIYLCSATRDSEAFFGQGTRLTVV.